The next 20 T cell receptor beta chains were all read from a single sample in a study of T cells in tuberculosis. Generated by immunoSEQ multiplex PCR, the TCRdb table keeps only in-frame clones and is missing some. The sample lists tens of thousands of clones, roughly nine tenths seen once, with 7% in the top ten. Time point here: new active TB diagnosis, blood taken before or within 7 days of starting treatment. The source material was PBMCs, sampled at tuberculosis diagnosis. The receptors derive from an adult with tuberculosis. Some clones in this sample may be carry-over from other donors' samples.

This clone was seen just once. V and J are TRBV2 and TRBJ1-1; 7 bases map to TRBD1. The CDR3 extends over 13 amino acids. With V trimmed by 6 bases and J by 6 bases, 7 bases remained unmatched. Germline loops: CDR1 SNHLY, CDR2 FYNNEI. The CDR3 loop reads CASRNQGDPEAFF. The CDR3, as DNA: TGTGCCAGCAGGAACCAGGGGGACCCTGAAGCTTTCTTT.

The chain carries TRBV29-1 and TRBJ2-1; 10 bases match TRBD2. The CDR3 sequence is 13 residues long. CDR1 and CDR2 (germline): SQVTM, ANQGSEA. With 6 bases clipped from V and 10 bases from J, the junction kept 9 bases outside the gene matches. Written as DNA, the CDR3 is TGCAGCGTCGGGAGCGGGGGGGCGTCCGAGCAGTTCTTC. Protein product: CSVGSGGASEQFF.

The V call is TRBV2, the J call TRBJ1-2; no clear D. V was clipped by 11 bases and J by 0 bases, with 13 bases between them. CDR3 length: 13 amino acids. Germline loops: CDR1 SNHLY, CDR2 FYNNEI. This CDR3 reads CAALTEANYGYTF. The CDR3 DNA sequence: TGTGCCGCACTCACCGAAGCTAACTATGGCTACACCTTC.

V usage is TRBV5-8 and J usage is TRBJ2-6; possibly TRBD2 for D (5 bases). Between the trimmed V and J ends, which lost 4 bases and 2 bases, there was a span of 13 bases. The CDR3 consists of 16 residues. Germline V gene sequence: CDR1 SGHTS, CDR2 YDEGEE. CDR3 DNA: TGTGCCAGCAGCCGGGGATTACATACTGGGGCCAACGTCCTGACTTTC. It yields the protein CASSRGLHTGANVLTF.

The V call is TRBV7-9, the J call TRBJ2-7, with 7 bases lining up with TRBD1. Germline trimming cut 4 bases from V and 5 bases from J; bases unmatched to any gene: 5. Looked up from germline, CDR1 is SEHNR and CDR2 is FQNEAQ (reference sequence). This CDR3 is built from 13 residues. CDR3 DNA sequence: TGTGCCAGCAGCTCGGACAGGAGCCACGAGCAGTACTTC. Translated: CASSSDRSHEQYF.

The CDR3: CASSFWTGGNEQFF. The CDR3 nucleotides read TGTGCCAGCAGCTTTTGGACAGGGGGGAATGAGCAGTTCTTC. The chain joins TRBV11-2 to TRBJ2-1; the match to TRBD1 covers 10 bases. The CDR3 consists of 14 residues. Germline CDR1 reads SGHAT; CDR2 reads FQNNGV. V was clipped by 3 bases and J by 7 bases; unmatched bases: 3. The full variable domain, completed using reference TRBV11-2 and TRBJ2-1, is EAGVAQSPRYKIIEKRQSVAFWCNPISGHATLYWYQQILGQGPKLLIQFQNNGVVDDSQLPKDRFSAERLKGVDSTLKIQPAKLEDSAVYLCASSFWTGGNEQFFGPGTRLTVL.

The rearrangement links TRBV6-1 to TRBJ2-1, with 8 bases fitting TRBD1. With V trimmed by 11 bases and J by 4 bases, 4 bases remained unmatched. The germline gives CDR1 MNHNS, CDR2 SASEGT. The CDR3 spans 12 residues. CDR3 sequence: CAARDRYNEQFF. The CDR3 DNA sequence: TGTGCCGCCCGGGACAGGTACAATGAGCAGTTCTTC.

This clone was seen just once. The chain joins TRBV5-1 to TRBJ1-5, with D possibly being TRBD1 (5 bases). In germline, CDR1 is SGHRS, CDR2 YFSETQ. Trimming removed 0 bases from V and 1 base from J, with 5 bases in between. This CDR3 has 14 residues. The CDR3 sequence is CASSLGQSNQPQHF. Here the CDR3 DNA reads TGCGCCAGCAGCTTGGGACAGAGCAATCAGCCCCAGCATTTT.

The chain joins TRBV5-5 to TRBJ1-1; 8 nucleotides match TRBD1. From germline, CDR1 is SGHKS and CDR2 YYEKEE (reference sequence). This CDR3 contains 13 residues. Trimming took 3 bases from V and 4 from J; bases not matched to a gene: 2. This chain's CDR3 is CASSWGTGTEAFF. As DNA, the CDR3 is TGTGCCAGCAGCTGGGGGACAGGCACTGAAGCTTTCTTT.

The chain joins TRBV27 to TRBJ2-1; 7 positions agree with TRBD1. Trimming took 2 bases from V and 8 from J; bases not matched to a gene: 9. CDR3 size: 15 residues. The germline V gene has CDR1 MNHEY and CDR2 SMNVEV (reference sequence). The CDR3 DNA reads TGTGCCAGCAGTTTAGACAGGGCGCCTACATATGAGCAGTTCTTC. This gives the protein CASSLDRAPTYEQFF.

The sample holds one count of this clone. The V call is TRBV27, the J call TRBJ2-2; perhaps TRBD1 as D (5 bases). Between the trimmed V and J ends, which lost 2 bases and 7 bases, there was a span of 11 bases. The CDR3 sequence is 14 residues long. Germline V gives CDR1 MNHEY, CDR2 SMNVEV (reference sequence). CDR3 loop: CASSLRPGIGELFF. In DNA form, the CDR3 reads TGTGCCAGCAGTTTAAGGCCAGGGATCGGGGAGCTGTTTTTT.

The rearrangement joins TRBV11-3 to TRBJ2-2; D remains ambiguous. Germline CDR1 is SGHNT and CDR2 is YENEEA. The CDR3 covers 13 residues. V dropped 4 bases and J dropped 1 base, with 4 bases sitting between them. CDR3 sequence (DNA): TGTGCCAGCAGCTCGGGGAACACCGGGGAGCTGTTTTTT. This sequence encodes CASSSGNTGELFF.

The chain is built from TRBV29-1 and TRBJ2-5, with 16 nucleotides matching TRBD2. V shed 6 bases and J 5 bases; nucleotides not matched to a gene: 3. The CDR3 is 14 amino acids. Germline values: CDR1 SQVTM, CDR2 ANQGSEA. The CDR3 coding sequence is TGCAGCGTGGGGACTAGCGGGGGGGTGGAGACCCAGTACTTC. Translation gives CSVGTSGGVETQYF.

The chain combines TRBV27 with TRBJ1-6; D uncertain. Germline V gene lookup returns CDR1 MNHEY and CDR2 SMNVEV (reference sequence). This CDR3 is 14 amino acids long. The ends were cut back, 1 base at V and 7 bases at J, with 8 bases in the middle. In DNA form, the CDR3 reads TGTGCCAGCAGTTTATGGAGCACGAATTCACCCCTCCACTTT. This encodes CASSLWSTNSPLHF.

CDR3 sequence reads: CASIAGNQPQHF. The DNA of the CDR3 is TGTGCCAGCATAGCAGGCAATCAGCCCCAGCATTTT. The chain links TRBV6-1 to TRBJ1-5; unclear D gene. Looked up from germline, CDR1 is MNHNS and CDR2 is SASEGT. The CDR3 has 12 amino acids. V shed 7 bases and J shed 2 bases, with 6 bases lying between them.

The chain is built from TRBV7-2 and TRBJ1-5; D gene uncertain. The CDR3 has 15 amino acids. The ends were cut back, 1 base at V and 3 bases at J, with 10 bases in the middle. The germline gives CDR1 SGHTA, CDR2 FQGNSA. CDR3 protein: CASSLVSQVNQPQHF. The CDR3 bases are TGTGCCAGCAGCTTAGTTTCCCAGGTCAATCAGCCCCAGCATTTT.

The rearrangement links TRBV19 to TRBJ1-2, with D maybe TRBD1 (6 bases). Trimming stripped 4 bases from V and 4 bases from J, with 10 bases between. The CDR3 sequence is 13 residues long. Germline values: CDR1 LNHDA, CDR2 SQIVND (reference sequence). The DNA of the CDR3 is TGTGCCAGTAGTAGAGACAGGTTCTATGGCTACACCTTC. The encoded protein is CASSRDRFYGYTF.

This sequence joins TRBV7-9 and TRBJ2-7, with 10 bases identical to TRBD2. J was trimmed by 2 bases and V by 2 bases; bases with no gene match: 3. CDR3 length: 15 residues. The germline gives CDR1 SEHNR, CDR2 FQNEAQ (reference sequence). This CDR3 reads CASSLTSGVTYEQYF. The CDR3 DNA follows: TGTGCCAGCAGCTTAACTAGCGGGGTTACCTACGAGCAGTACTTC.

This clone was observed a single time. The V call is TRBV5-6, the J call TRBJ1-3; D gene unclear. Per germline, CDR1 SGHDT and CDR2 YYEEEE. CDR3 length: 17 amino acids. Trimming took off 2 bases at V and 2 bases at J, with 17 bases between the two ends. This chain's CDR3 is CASSFFFEGNTGNTIYF. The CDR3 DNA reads TGTGCCAGCAGCTTTTTTTTTGAGGGAAATACTGGAAACACCATATATTTT.

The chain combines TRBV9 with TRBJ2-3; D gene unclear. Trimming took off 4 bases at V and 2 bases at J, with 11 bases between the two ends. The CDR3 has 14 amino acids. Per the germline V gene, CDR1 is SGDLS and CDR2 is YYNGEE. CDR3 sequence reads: CASSYRESTDTQYF. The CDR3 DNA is TGTGCCAGCAGCTACAGAGAATCCACAGATACGCAGTATTTT.